This record covers a single T cell receptor (beta chain). The CDR3 has 15 residues. Germline loops: CDR1 MNHEY, CDR2 SMNVEV (reference sequence). The V and J ends lost 4 bases and 3 bases, in that order; junction bases with no gene match: 8. This sample is drawn from a study of T cells in Graves' hyperthyroidism and ophthalmopathy. The TCR beta CDR3 regions underwent amplification using RNA transcripts as the source. RT-PCR in the first round (using the HTBI primer set) targeted the TCR CDR3. TCRdb independently ran MiXCR on the multiplex PCR reads; one entry per CDR3 protein. The sample yields fewer than 750,000 distinct CDR3 sequences, around 42% seen once.

The J gene is TRBJ2-7, the V gene TRBV27; TRBD2 aligns across 8 bases. The source of this sequence is a woman aged 18 to 35 with Graves' hyperthyroidism. Sequencing used peripheral blood or thyroid tissue (not recorded which). The CDR3 protein is CASSSSGTRHYEQYF. For the CDR3, the DNA is TGTGCCAGCAGTTCCTCCGGGACTAGACACTACGAGCAGTACTTC.